This TCR beta chain is from a study of CXCR3-negative and CXCR3-positive naive CD8 T cells. Study-wide results and caveats: TRB CDR3 hydrophobicity was greater in CXCR3-positive naive cells than in CXCR3-negative naive cells. Naive subsets were similarly diverse, while memory CD8+ repertoires were much less diverse. Memory cells showed distinct TRBV-TRBJ patterns, while the two naive subsets matched.

Details on this clonotype: Its antigen is undetermined.

5' RACE that incorporated UMI labels was used to prepare the TRB cDNA libraries. TCRdb reprocessed the 5' RACE reads, keeping one entry per CDR3 protein, no DNA. The table for this sample gives approximately 88,000 distinct CDR3 sequences. The CDR3 length is 16 residues. The germline CDR1 and CDR2 sequences are MDHEN and SYDVKM. The chain joins TRBV28 to TRBJ2-7; TCRdb outputs TRBD1, but without DNA this stays unchecked. The clonotype comes from a human donor in good health. Some clones in this sample may be carry-over from other donors' samples. The sample taken for sequencing was naive CXCR3+ CD8+ T cells from blood. This sample's subset: CD45RO-CCR7+CD27+CD95- naive CD8+ T cells expressing CXCR3 (TNR3+). The CDR3 region is CASTSPGQGAAYEQYF. Full variable domain (outside the CDR3, taken from reference TRBV28 and TRBJ2-7): DVKVTQSSRYLVKRTGEKVFLECVQDMDHENMFWYRQDPGLGLRLIYFSYDVKMKEKGDIPEGYSVSREKKERFSLILESASTNQTSMYLCASTSPGQGAAYEQYFGPGTRLTVT.